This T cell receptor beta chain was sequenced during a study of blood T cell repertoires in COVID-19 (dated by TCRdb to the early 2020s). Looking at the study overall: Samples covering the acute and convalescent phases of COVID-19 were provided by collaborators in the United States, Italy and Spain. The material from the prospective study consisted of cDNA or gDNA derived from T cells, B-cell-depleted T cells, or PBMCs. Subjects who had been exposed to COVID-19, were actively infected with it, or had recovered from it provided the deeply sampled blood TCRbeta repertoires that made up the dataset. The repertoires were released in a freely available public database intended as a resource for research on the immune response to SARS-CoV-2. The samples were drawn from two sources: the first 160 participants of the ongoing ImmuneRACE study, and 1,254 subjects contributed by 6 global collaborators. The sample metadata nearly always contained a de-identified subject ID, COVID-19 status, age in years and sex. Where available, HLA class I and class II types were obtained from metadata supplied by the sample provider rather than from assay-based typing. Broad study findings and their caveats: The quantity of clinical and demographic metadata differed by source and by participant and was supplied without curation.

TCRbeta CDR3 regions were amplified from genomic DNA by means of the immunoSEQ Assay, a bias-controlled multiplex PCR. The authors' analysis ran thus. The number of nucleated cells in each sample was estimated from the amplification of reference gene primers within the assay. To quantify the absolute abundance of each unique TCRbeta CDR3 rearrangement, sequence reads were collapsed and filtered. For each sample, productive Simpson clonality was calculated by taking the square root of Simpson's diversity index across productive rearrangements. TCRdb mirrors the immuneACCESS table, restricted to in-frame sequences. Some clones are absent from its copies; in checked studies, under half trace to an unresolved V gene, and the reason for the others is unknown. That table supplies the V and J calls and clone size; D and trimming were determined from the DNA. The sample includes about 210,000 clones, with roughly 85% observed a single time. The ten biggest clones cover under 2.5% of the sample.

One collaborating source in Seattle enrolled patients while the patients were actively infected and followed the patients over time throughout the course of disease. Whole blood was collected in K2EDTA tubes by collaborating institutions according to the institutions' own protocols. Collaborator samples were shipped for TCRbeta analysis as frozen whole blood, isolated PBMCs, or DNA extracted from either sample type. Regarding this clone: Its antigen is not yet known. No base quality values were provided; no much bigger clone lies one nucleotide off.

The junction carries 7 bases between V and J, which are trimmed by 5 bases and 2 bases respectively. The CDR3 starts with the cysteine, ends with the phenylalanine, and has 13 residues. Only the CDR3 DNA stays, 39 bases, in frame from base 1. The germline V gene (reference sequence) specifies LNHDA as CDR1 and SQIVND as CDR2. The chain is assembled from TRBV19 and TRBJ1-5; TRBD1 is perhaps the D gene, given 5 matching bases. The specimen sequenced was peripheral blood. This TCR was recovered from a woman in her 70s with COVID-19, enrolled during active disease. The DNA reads TGTGCCAGTAGTGCGGGGGGCAATCAGCCCCAGCATTTT. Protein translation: CASSAGGNQPQHF.